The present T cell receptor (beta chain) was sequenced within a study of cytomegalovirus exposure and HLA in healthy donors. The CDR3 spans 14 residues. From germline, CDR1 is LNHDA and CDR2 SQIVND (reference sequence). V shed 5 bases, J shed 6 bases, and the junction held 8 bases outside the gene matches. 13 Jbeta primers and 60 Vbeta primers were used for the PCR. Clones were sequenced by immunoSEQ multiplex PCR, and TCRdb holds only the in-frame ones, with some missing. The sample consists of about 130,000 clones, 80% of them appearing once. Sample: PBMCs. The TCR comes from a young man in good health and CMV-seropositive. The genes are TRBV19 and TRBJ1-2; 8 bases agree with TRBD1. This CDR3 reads CASSPRTGLDGYTF. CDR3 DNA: TGTGCCAGTAGTCCCCGGACAGGGCTAGATGGCTACACCTTC.